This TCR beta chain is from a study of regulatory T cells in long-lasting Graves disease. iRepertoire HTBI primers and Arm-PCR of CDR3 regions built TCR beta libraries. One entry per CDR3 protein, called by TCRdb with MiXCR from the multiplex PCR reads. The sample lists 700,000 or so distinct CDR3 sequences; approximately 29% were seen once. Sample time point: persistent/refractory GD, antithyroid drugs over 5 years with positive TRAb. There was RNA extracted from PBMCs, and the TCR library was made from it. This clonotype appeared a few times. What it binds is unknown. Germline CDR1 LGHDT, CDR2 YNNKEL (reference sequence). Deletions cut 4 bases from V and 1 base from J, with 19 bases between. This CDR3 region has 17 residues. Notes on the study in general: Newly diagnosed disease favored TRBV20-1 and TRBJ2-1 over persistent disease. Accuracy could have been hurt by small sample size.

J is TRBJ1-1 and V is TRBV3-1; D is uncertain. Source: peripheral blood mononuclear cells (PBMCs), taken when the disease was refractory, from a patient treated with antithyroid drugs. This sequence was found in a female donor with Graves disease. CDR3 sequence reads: CASSPLLAAWRNTEAFF. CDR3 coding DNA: TGTGCCAGCAGCCCACTCCTCGCGGCTTGGCGGAACACTGAAGCTTTCTTT.